The next 25 T cell receptor beta chains were all read from a single sample in a study of blood T cell repertoires in COVID-19. The protocol was immunoSEQ multiplex PCR, while the TCRdb copy is restricted to in-frame clones and leaves out a portion. The data show 100,000 to 120,000 clones, 88% seen once. Sequenced material: peripheral blood. The receptors shown here come from a woman between 45 and 60 years old with acute or convalescent COVID-19.

The chain is built from TRBV6-5 and TRBJ1-1; D is possibly TRBD1 (5 bases). The CDR3 extends over 14 amino acids. The ends were cut back, 8 bases at V and 5 bases at J, with 18 bases in the middle. Per the germline V gene, CDR1 is MNHEY and CDR2 is SVGAGI. The CDR3 spells CASWKRGKGTEAFF. For the CDR3, the DNA is TGTGCCAGCTGGAAGCGGGGGAAGGGGACTGAAGCTTTCTTT.

The chain recombines TRBV6-2 or TRBV6-3 with TRBJ1-1; 9 positions agree with TRBD1. The germline V gene encodes CDR1 MNHEY and CDR2 SVGEGT. This CDR3 region has 16 residues. V was pared by 6 bases and J by 3 bases, with 11 bases of the junction left unmatched. The CDR3 DNA reads TGTGCCAGCAGCCACTCCGGGACAGGGCCTTACACTGAAGCTTTCTTT. Encoded protein: CASSHSGTGPYTEAFF.

The chain couples TRBV3-1 (or the pseudogene TRBV3-2) to TRBJ2-7; 12 nucleotides align to TRBD1. Germline-derived CDR1 and CDR2 are LGHDT and YNNKEL (reference sequence). Germline trimming cut 5 bases from V and 4 bases from J; bases unmatched to any gene: 3. This CDR3 comprises 14 residues. CDR3 loop: CASSSGQGAYEQYF. In DNA form, the CDR3 reads TGTGCCAGCAGCTCGGGACAGGGGGCTTACGAGCAGTACTTC.

The chain carries TRBV30 and TRBJ2-5; D could derive from TRBD1 or TRBD2 (5 bases each). The ends were cut back, 5 bases at V and 5 bases at J, with 18 bases in the middle. The CDR3 extends over 14 amino acids. Looked up from germline, CDR1 is GTSNPN and CDR2 is SVGIG (reference sequence). The DNA for the CDR3 is TGTGCCTGGGGGGGAGAACCCCGAGGGGAGACCCAGTACTTC. As protein: CAWGGEPRGETQYF.

V usage is TRBV2 and J usage is TRBJ2-7; 10 bases align to TRBD1. The CDR3 sequence is 13 residues long. V was clipped by 11 bases and J by 4 bases; unmatched bases: 8. The germline V gene encodes CDR1 SNHLY and CDR2 FYNNEI. CDR3 DNA: TGTGCCGGTAGACAGGGGGCTGGGTACGAGCAGTACTTC. It encodes CAGRQGAGYEQYF.

The chain carries TRBV19 and TRBJ2-5; TRBD1 aligns across 9 bases. The V and J ends lost 4 bases and 5 bases, in that order; junction bases with no gene match: 5. Looked up from germline, CDR1 is LNHDA and CDR2 is SQIVND (reference sequence). The CDR3 totals 14 residues. CDR3 sequence (DNA): TGTGCCAGTAGTACCGGGACAGGGACCGAGACCCAGTACTTC. Residues: CASSTGTGTETQYF. Looking up the rest from reference TRBV19 and TRBJ2-5 gives the full variable domain: DGGITQSPKYLFRKEGQNVTLSCEQNLNHDAMYWYRQDPGQGLRLIYYSQIVNDFQKGDIAEGYSVSREKKESFPLTVTSAQKNPTAFYLCASSTGTGTETQYFGPGTRLLVL.

This rearrangement joins TRBV6-6 to TRBJ1-2; 11 nucleotides agree with TRBD1. The J segment lost 4 bases and the V segment lost 0 bases, leaving 4 bases of the junction unmatched. From germline, CDR1 is MNHNY and CDR2 SVGAGI (reference sequence). The CDR3 covers 16 residues. CDR3 DNA: TGTGCCAGCAGTTACTCGGGACAGGGGGACCCCTATGGCTACACCTTC. Translating it yields CASSYSGQGDPYGYTF.

The chain is built from TRBV19 and TRBJ2-7; 12 bases align to TRBD2. V shed 5 bases and J 13 bases; nucleotides not matched to a gene: 18. The CDR3 loop spans 16 amino acids. Looked up from germline, CDR1 is LNHDA and CDR2 is SQIVND (reference sequence). The CDR3 bases are TGTGCCAGTAGTCGTCCACCCGGGACTAGCGGGTCTAGGCGCTACTTC. This gives the protein CASSRPPGTSGSRRYF.

Remarks on this clone: The sample holds other DNA sequences that translate to the same CDR3. This sequence joins TRBV5-1 and TRBJ1-4, with a weak D call TRBD1 (5 bases). The CDR3 is made up of 14 amino acids. Per the germline V gene, CDR1 is SGHRS and CDR2 is YFSETQ. V lost 0 bases and J 4 bases, leaving 7 bases between the germline ends. The CDR3 region has the DNA TGCGCCAGCAGCTTGGCCGGGGGTAATGAAAAACTGTTTTTT. It is translated as CASSLAGGNEKLFF. Together with reference TRBV5-1 and TRBJ1-4, the CDR3 gives the full variable domain: KAGVTQTPRYLIKTRGQQVTLSCSPISGHRSVSWYQQTPGQGLQFLFEYFSETQRNKGNFPGRFSGRQFSNSRSEMNVSTLELGDSALYLCASSLAGGNEKLFFGSGTQLSVL.

J is TRBJ1-5 and V is TRBV19, with TRBD1 identical over 10 bases. The germline CDR1 and CDR2 sequences are LNHDA and SQIVND (reference sequence). There are 14 residues in the CDR3. V trimming: 6 bases; J trimming: 2 bases; junction bases outside the gene matches: 1. The CDR3 region is CASSGTGGNQPQHF. The CDR3 region has the DNA TGTGCCAGTAGCGGGACAGGGGGCAATCAGCCCCAGCATTTT.

V gene TRBV28 combines with J gene TRBJ2-5; possibly TRBD1 for D (6 bases). Trimming took 5 bases from V and 2 from J, leaving 15 bases between them. The CDR3 is 15 amino acids. The germline CDR1 and CDR2 sequences are MDHEN and SYDVKM. This CDR3 reads CASSPGQPGQETQYF. CDR3 sequence (DNA): TGTGCCAGCAGTCCGGGACAACCGGGTCAAGAGACCCAGTACTTC.

The rearrangement joins TRBV7-8 to TRBJ2-7, with unresolved D. Germline CDR1 SGHVS, CDR2 FQNEAQ. V lost 5 bases and J 5 bases, leaving 7 bases between the germline ends. The CDR3 covers 11 residues. This CDR3 reads CASSPYDEQYF. CDR3 DNA: TGTGCCAGCAGCCCCTACGACGAGCAGTACTTC.

This chain connects TRBV19 to TRBJ1-2; D is ambiguous. The CDR3 has 14 amino acids. Trimming took 0 bases from V and 3 from J, leaving 8 bases between them. Germline V CDR1 and CDR2: LNHDA, SQIVND (reference sequence). The CDR3 DNA is TGTGCCAGTAGTATAGATCTTGGAGACTATGGCTACACCTTC. Its protein product is CASSIDLGDYGYTF.

J is TRBJ1-5 and V is TRBV28, with a possible D match to TRBD1 (6 bases). V was pared by 3 bases and J by 1 base, with 10 bases between. Germline values: CDR1 MDHEN, CDR2 SYDVKM. This CDR3 region has 15 residues. This CDR3 reads CASSFSQGSNQPQHF. The CDR3 DNA follows: TGTGCCAGCAGTTTCTCTCAGGGGAGCAATCAGCCCCAGCATTTT.

This chain links TRBV6-5 with TRBJ2-1; 14 nucleotides line up with TRBD2. The CDR3 is made up of 15 amino acids. V was clipped by 2 bases and J by 9 bases; unmatched bases: 3. Per germline, CDR1 MNHEY and CDR2 SVGAGI. The CDR3 is CASSYGLAGGGEQFF. The CDR3, as DNA: TGTGCCAGCAGTTACGGACTAGCGGGGGGTGGTGAGCAGTTCTTC.

Comment on this clone: The sample has other DNA sequences that encode this CDR3 too. The chain uses TRBV5-1 and TRBJ1-1, with 9 bases matching TRBD1. This CDR3 is built from 14 residues. Trimming removed 2 bases from V and 5 bases from J; junction bases left unmatched: 4. CDR1 and CDR2 (germline): SGHRS, YFSETQ. The CDR3 DNA reads as TGCGCCAGCAGCTTAGGGGACAGGGTGACTGAAGCTTTCTTT. Amino acid sequence: CASSLGDRVTEAFF. The entire variable domain, with the rest obtained from reference TRBV5-1 and TRBJ1-1, is as follows: KAGVTQTPRYLIKTRGQQVTLSCSPISGHRSVSWYQQTPGQGLQFLFEYFSETQRNKGNFPGRFSGRQFSNSRSEMNVSTLELGDSALYLCASSLGDRVTEAFFGQGTRLTVV.

The chain combines TRBV5-1 with TRBJ2-7; 8 bases are a match to TRBD2. The CDR3 extends over 15 amino acids. The germline CDR1 and CDR2 sequences are SGHRS and YFSETQ. Trimming cost V 0 bases and J 2 bases; bases outside gene matches: 4. The CDR3 bases are TGCGCCAGCAGCTTGGTGTTAGCGGGGACCTACGAGCAGTACTTC. It translates to CASSLVLAGTYEQYF.

The rearrangement uses TRBV6-4 and TRBJ1-1, with D maybe TRBD1 (6 bases). Per germline, CDR1 MRHNA and CDR2 SNTAGT. The CDR3 spans 13 residues. Trimming took 3 bases from V and 1 from J, leaving 6 bases between them. The CDR3 region has the DNA TGTGCCAGCAGTGAACAGGGGAACACTGAAGCTTTCTTT. As protein: CASSEQGNTEAFF.

Here the CDR3 reads CASSLGGLAGGVEQFF. CDR3 DNA: TGTGCCAGCAGCTTAGGTGGTCTAGCGGGAGGGGTTGAGCAGTTCTTC. The V gene is TRBV7-2, the J gene TRBJ2-1; the match to TRBD2 covers 12 bases. Germline assignment: CDR1 SGHTA and CDR2 FQGNSA. J lost 9 bases, V lost 1 base, and 7 bases had no gene match. This CDR3 region has 16 residues.

This chain links TRBV5-1 with TRBJ2-1; tentatively, D is TRBD2 (5 bases). Germline lookup yields CDR1 SGHRS and CDR2 YFSETQ. The CDR3 has 14 amino acids. Trimming took 0 bases from V and 3 from J, leaving 7 bases between them. For the CDR3, the DNA is TGCGCCAGCAGCTTGGCCGGGAACTACAATGAGCAGTTCTTC. Its protein product is CASSLAGNYNEQFF.

This chain joins TRBV7-2 and TRBJ2-1; 8 bases fit TRBD2. V trimming: 0 bases; J trimming: 2 bases; junction bases outside the gene matches: 3. The germline gives CDR1 SGHTA, CDR2 FQGNSA. CDR3 length: 16 residues. CDR3 loop: CASSLAGSGTYNEQFF. The CDR3 bases are TGTGCCAGCAGCTTAGCGGGTAGCGGGACCTACAATGAGCAGTTCTTC.

This clone is a singleton in its sample. This sequence joins TRBV6-6 and TRBJ1-1; 11 nucleotides line up with TRBD1. J lost 0 bases, V lost 5 bases, and 17 bases had no gene match. Germline CDR1 reads MNHNY; CDR2 reads SVGAGI (reference sequence). The length of the CDR3 is 20 residues. CDR3 in amino acids: CASSPGQGADWWGMNTEAFF. The DNA of the CDR3 is TGTGCCAGCAGTCCCGGACAGGGGGCGGATTGGTGGGGAATGAACACTGAAGCTTTCTTT.

CDR3 protein: CASSMGVSSYEQYF. The CDR3 DNA follows: TGTGCCAGTAGTATGGGAGTGAGCTCCTACGAGCAGTACTTC. The chain uses TRBV19 and TRBJ2-7, with D maybe TRBD2 (5 bases). V was trimmed by 3 bases and J by 0 bases, leaving 9 bases between them. The germline gives CDR1 LNHDA, CDR2 SQIVND (reference sequence). The CDR3 length is 14 residues.

This clone was seen just once. This chain connects TRBV19 to TRBJ2-1; D uncertain. Trimming pared 1 base from V and 0 bases from J, leaving 13 bases between. Germline CDR1 LNHDA, CDR2 SQIVND (reference sequence). The CDR3 loop spans 17 amino acids. The CDR3, as DNA: TGTGCCAGTAGTATAGTGGGCAAACTGAGCTCCTACAATGAGCAGTTCTTC. Translating gives CASSIVGKLSSYNEQFF.

The V gene is TRBV21-1, the J gene TRBJ2-2; TRBD1, the table's D call, lacks a check against the DNA. TRBV21-1 is a listed pseudogene. CDR3 size: 17 residues. The CDR3 DNA reads TGTGCCAGCAGCCCGGATTGGTACAGGCCTAACACCGGGGAGCTGTTTTTT. Amino acids: CASSPDWYRPNTGELFF.